The present T cell receptor (beta chain) was sequenced within a study of blood T cell repertoires in COVID-19. Background on the study: The United States, Italy and Spain were the sources of the acute and convalescent COVID-19 samples.

Only in-frame clones appear in the TCRdb table, and some are missing; sequencing was by immunoSEQ multiplex PCR. The sample carries around 100,000 clones, roughly 79% recorded once. Germline CDR1 and CDR2: SNHLY and FYNNEI. CDR3 length equals 13 residues. This sequence originates from a man aged 65 to 85 with active or convalescent COVID-19. Sequenced sample: peripheral blood. V usage is TRBV2 and J usage is TRBJ1-5; 8 nucleotides align to TRBD1. CDR3 in DNA: TGTGCTTGGGACAGGAGGTCAGGGCAGCCCCAGCATTTT. This translates into CAWDRRSGQPQHF. Filled out from reference TRBV2 and TRBJ1-5, the complete variable domain reads EPEVTQTPSHQVTQMGQEVILRCVPISNHLYFYWYRQILGQKVEFLVSFYNNEISEKSEIFDDQFSVERPDGSNFTLKIRSTKLEDSAMYFCAWDRRSGQPQHFGDGTRLSIL.